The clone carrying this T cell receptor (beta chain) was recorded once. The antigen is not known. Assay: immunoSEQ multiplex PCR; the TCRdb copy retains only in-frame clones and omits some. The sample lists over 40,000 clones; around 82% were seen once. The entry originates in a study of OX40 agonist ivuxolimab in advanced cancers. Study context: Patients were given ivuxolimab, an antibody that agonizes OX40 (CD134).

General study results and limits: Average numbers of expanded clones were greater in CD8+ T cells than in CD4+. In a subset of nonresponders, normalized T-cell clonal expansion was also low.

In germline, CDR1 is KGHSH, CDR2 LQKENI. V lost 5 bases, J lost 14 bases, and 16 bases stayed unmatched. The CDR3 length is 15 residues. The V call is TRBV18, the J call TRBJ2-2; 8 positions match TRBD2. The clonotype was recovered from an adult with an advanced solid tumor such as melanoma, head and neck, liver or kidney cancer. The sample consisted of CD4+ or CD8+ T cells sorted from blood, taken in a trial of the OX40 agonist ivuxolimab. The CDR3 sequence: CASSVSAGADWSLFF. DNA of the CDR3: TGTGCCAGCTCAGTTTCAGCGGGAGCCGATTGGAGCCTGTTTTTT.